This record concerns one T cell receptor (beta chain) sequence. Its target is unknown. Per germline, CDR1 SGHTA and CDR2 FQGNSA. J was trimmed by 0 bases and V by 5 bases; bases with no gene match: 10. The CDR3 extends over 17 amino acids. These data are taken from a study of T cell repertoires in cytomegalovirus infection. Study in general: Public signatures in TCR beta pointed to CMV infection and matching HLA type.

TCRdb re-called the reads through MiXCR, storing one row per CDR3 protein. The table has fewer than 30,000 distinct CDR3 sequences, 20% to 25% seen once. The chain employs TRBV7-2 and TRBJ1-5; 7 bases are shared with TRBD1. The clonotype originates from a human donor in good health (CMV status not recorded). Some clones in this sample may be carry-over from other donors' samples. The input for sequencing was CD8+ T cells from cultured PBMCs, taken from culture after CMV antigen stimulation. In nucleotides, the CDR3 is TGTGCCAGCAGCCAGAGGACAGGCGATTATAGCAATCAGCCCCAGCATTTT. This encodes CASSQRTGDYSNQPQHF.